Presented here are 30 T cell receptor beta chains from one specimen sequenced in a study of blood T cell repertoires in COVID-19. Libraries were prepared by immunoSEQ multiplex PCR; TCRdb keeps only in-frame clonotypes and omits some of them. The data show about 340,000 clones, 75% to 90% seen once. Material for sequencing was peripheral blood. Receptors originate from a woman between 55 and 75 years old with COVID-19, enrolled during active disease.

The V and J genes are TRBV16 and TRBJ1-3, with TRBD1 as a possible D gene (6 bases). This CDR3 region has 14 residues. Per the germline V gene, CDR1 is KGHSY and CDR2 is FQNENV. Trimming removed 6 bases at V and 8 bases at J, with 17 bases between. The CDR3 DNA sequence: TGTGCCAGCAGACCCAAAACCACAGGGTACACCATATATTTT. Translation gives CASRPKTTGYTIYF.

The chain has TRBV4-1 and TRBJ1-2; D is ambiguous. V lost 1 base and J 4 bases, leaving 13 bases between the germline ends. Germline-derived CDR1 and CDR2 are MGHRA and YSYEKL. The CDR3 loop spans 15 amino acids. This CDR3 is CASSQVLGVGYGYTF. In DNA, the CDR3 is TGCGCCAGCAGCCAAGTTCTGGGCGTTGGCTATGGCTACACCTTC.

This sequence joins TRBV19 and TRBJ2-7; the match to TRBD1 covers 11 bases. The V gene end was trimmed by 11 bases and the J gene end by 3 bases; junction bases not matched to a gene: 3. This CDR3 region has 12 residues. The germline gives CDR1 LNHDA, CDR2 SQIVND (reference sequence). The CDR3, as DNA: TGTGCCTCCGGGACAGGGGGCTACGAGCAGTACTTC. This codes for CASGTGGYEQYF.

The V call is TRBV7-2, the J call TRBJ1-2, with 9 bases aligning to TRBD1. V dropped 1 base and J dropped 5; count of bases not matched to a gene: 8. Germline V gene data show CDR1 as SGHTA and CDR2 as FQGNSA. This CDR3 comprises 16 residues. CDR3 sequence reads: CASSLGGTGQEYGYTF. The CDR3 nucleotides are TGTGCCAGCAGCTTAGGGGGGACAGGGCAAGAATATGGCTACACCTTC.

The rearrangement links TRBV18 to TRBJ1-2; unclear D gene. Germline assignment: CDR1 KGHSH and CDR2 LQKENI. Between the trimmed V and J ends, which lost 3 bases and 7 bases, there was a span of 15 bases. There are 14 residues in the CDR3. The CDR3 DNA reads as TGTGCCAGCTCACCGGGAGCACTAAATCGTGGCTACACCTTC. Translated, it gives CASSPGALNRGYTF.

This CDR3 is CASSQAVTGGNTIYF. In DNA, the CDR3 is TGCGCCAGCAGCCAAGCGGTAACGGGGGGAAACACCATATATTTT. The chain couples TRBV4-1 to TRBJ1-3, with unresolved D. Germline-derived CDR1 and CDR2 are MGHRA and YSYEKL. The V and J ends lost 1 base and 4 bases respectively, with 11 bases between them. The CDR3 is made up of 15 amino acids.

The V gene is TRBV5-4, the J gene TRBJ2-7; 13 bases align to TRBD2. Looked up from germline, CDR1 is SGHNT and CDR2 is YYREEE (reference sequence). After removal of 0 bases from V and 2 bases from J, the junction contained 2 bases not matched to a gene. CDR3 size: 16 residues. The CDR3 nucleotides are TGTGCCAGCAGCTTGGGGGGGACTAGCGGGGCCTACGAGCAGTACTTC. It codes for CASSLGGTSGAYEQYF.

The chain carries TRBV9 and TRBJ2-7; TRBD2 is a possible D gene (5 bases). This CDR3 is 13 amino acids long. The germline CDR1 and CDR2 sequences are SGDLS and YYNGEE. Deletions cut 3 bases from V and 5 bases from J, with 12 bases between. CDR3 bases: TGTGCCAGCAGCGCCCGCGTGAGGGACGAGCAGTACTTC. Its protein is CASSARVRDEQYF.

Concerning this clone itself: The same CDR3 arises from other DNA sequences in this sample as well. The chain combines TRBV5-1 with TRBJ2-2; TRBD2 is a possible D gene (6 bases). Germline V gene sequence: CDR1 SGHRS, CDR2 YFSETQ. This CDR3 comprises 16 residues. The V end was cut by 3 bases, the J end by 6 bases, with 18 bases between. The DNA of the CDR3 is TGCGCCAGCAGCTCAACTAGTGGGGGGACCGCCGGGGAGCTGTTTTTT. This encodes CASSSTSGGTAGELFF.

The chain is built from TRBV7-3 and TRBJ2-2, with TRBD1 identical over 7 bases. CDR3 length: 14 residues. The germline V gene has CDR1 SGHTA and CDR2 FQGTGA. Losses at the gene ends were 5 bases for V and 7 bases for J; bases not matched to a gene: 7. CDR3: CASSRQGSHGELFF. The CDR3 nucleotides read TGTGCCAGCAGCAGACAGGGTTCTCACGGGGAGCTGTTTTTT.

The V call is TRBV7-3, the J call TRBJ1-2; 10 nucleotides line up with TRBD1. This CDR3 has 17 residues. CDR1 and CDR2 from the germline V gene are SGHTA and FQGTGA. V trimming: 5 bases; J trimming: 4 bases; junction bases outside the gene matches: 13. The CDR3 bases are TGTGCCAGCAGCCCAATCGCCGGGACAGGGGTTAGCTATGGCTACACCTTC. This encodes CASSPIAGTGVSYGYTF.

V is TRBV5-6 and J is TRBJ2-1, with 9 nucleotides matching TRBD1. The CDR3 runs to 15 residues. Germline lookup yields CDR1 SGHDT and CDR2 YYEEEE. The ends lost 2 bases at V and 3 bases at J; junction bases unmatched: 3. In DNA, the CDR3 is TGTGCCAGCAGCTTCAGGGACAGGGTCTACAATGAGCAGTTCTTC. This translates into CASSFRDRVYNEQFF.

J is TRBJ2-1 and V is TRBV4-3; 11 positions match TRBD2. The trim removed 0 bases at V and 4 bases at J, leaving 5 bases unmatched. The V gene's germline CDR1 is LGHNA and CDR2 YSLEER. There are 17 residues in the CDR3. The CDR3 coding sequence is TGCGCCAGCAGCCAAGATTTAACTAGCGGGGGTTACAATGAGCAGTTCTTC. Residues: CASSQDLTSGGYNEQFF.

The chain couples TRBV7-2 to TRBJ2-1; maybe TRBD2 (7 bases). The germline V and J ends were trimmed by 0 bases and 8 bases, with 14 bases remaining between them. Germline CDR1 is SGHTA and CDR2 is FQGNSA. The CDR3 loop spans 15 amino acids. CDR3 nucleotide sequence: TGTGCCAGCAGCTTAGCGGGGGGGCCGTGGGATGAGCAGTTCTTC. Translating gives CASSLAGGPWDEQFF.

The chain couples TRBV5-1 to TRBJ1-1, with 7 bases aligning to TRBD1. V was pared by 4 bases and J by 2 bases, with 5 bases of the junction left unmatched. The CDR3 length is 14 residues. Germline values: CDR1 SGHRS, CDR2 YFSETQ. In DNA, the CDR3 is TGCGCCAGCAGCCGTGGGACAGACAACACTGAAGCTTTCTTT. Its translation is CASSRGTDNTEAFF.

This clone appeared a single time. The chain is built from TRBV6-5 and TRBJ2-2; TRBD1 matches at 8 bases. J was trimmed by 7 bases and V by 5 bases; bases with no gene match: 6. Germline V gene data show CDR1 as MNHEY and CDR2 as SVGAGI. The CDR3 has 14 residues. CDR3 DNA: TGTGCCAGCAGTACCGGGACAGGTAGCGGGGAGCTGTTTTTT. It codes for CASSTGTGSGELFF.

This clone was seen just once. This rearrangement joins TRBV7-8 to TRBJ2-7; possibly TRBD1 or TRBD2 for D (5 bases each). V lost 5 bases and J lost 4, with 9 bases in between. CDR1 SGHVS and CDR2 FQNEAQ come from the germline V gene. This CDR3 has 12 amino acids. CDR3 DNA: TGTGCCAGCAGCCGGGGCTCGTACGAGCAGTACTTC. It encodes CASSRGSYEQYF.

The CDR3 DNA follows: TGTGCCAGCAGCTTGACCGGGTTCCTGACCGGGGAGCTGTTTTTT. This codes for CASSLTGFLTGELFF. The rearrangement links TRBV5-6 to TRBJ2-2; no firm D call. The CDR3 consists of 15 residues. Germline V gene lookup returns CDR1 SGHDT and CDR2 YYEEEE. V lost 1 base and J lost 5, with 12 bases in between.

This chain connects TRBV7-2 to TRBJ1-2; D remains ambiguous. The ends were cut back, 1 base at V and 3 bases at J, with 12 bases in the middle. CDR3 size: 15 residues. Germline assignment: CDR1 SGHTA and CDR2 FQGNSA. CDR3 sequence: CASSLDRVFYYGYTF. For the CDR3, the DNA is TGTGCCAGCAGCTTAGATCGGGTCTTCTACTATGGCTACACCTTC. The whole variable domain, remainder taken from reference TRBV7-2 and TRBJ1-2, is GAGVSQSPSNKVTEKGKDVELRCDPISGHTALYWYRQSLGQGLEFLIYFQGNSAPDKSGLPSDRFSAERTGGSVSTLTIQRTQQEDSAVYLCASSLDRVFYYGYTFGSGTRLTVV.

This chain connects TRBV9 to TRBJ1-1; a weak D match, TRBD1 (6 bases). V lost 5 bases and J lost 3, with 11 bases in between. CDR1 SGDLS and CDR2 YYNGEE come from the germline V gene. The CDR3 totals 13 residues. The CDR3 reads CASSPQGYTEAFF. The CDR3 nucleotides read TGTGCCAGCAGTCCACAGGGCTACACTGAAGCTTTCTTT.

The chain employs TRBV19 and TRBJ2-7; 7 nucleotides align to TRBD2. The CDR3 sequence is 12 residues long. Per the germline V gene, CDR1 is LNHDA and CDR2 is SQIVND (reference sequence). Trimming took 7 bases from V and 2 from J; bases not matched to a gene: 2. CDR3 sequence: CASTGGTYEQYF. CDR3 sequence (DNA): TGTGCCAGTACCGGGGGGACCTACGAGCAGTACTTC.

The J gene is TRBJ1-6, the V gene TRBV5-4, with a weak D call TRBD1 (5 bases). The germline V gene has CDR1 SGHNT and CDR2 YYREEE (reference sequence). This CDR3 has 15 amino acids. The ends were cut back, 0 bases at V and 4 bases at J, with 8 bases in the middle. CDR3 in DNA: TGTGCCAGCAGCTTGGACGGGGGATATAATTCACCCCTCCACTTT. This gives the protein CASSLDGGYNSPLHF. The full variable domain, rest sourced from reference TRBV5-4 and TRBJ1-6, is ETGVTQSPTHLIKTRGQQVTLRCSSQSGHNTVSWYQQALGQGPQFIFQYYREEENGRGNFPPRFSGLQFPNYSSELNVNALELDDSALYLCASSLDGGYNSPLHFGNGTRLTVT.

The genes are TRBV18 and TRBJ2-7, with 7 positions matching TRBD1. The CDR3 is 15 amino acids. CDR1 KGHSH and CDR2 LQKENI come from the germline V gene. V lost 4 bases to trimming and J lost 0 bases; unmatched junction nucleotides: 6. CDR3 loop: CASSRGTVPSYEQYF. As DNA, the CDR3 is TGTGCCAGCTCACGAGGGACAGTCCCCTCCTACGAGCAGTACTTC.

J is TRBJ2-7 and V is TRBV19, with 11 bases lining up with TRBD2. After removal of 4 bases from V and 8 bases from J, the junction contained 1 base not matched to a gene. CDR1 and CDR2 from the germline V gene are LNHDA and SQIVND (reference sequence). The CDR3 is 12 amino acids. CDR3 loop: CASSTSGGKQYF. The CDR3 DNA reads TGTGCCAGTAGTACTAGCGGGGGGAAGCAGTACTTC. Combining the CDR3 with reference TRBV19 and TRBJ2-7 gives the whole variable domain DGGITQSPKYLFRKEGQNVTLSCEQNLNHDAMYWYRQDPGQGLRLIYYSQIVNDFQKGDIAEGYSVSREKKESFPLTVTSAQKNPTAFYLCASSTSGGKQYFGPGTRLTVT.

The V call is TRBV11-1, the J call TRBJ2-1; D remains unclear. V lost 7 bases and J 3 bases, leaving 16 bases between the germline ends. The germline V gene encodes CDR1 SGHAT and CDR2 FQDESV (reference sequence). The CDR3 totals 15 residues. The CDR3 DNA follows: TGTGCCAGCACTTTCCCCATACTCGGCTACAATGAGCAGTTCTTC. Residues: CASTFPILGYNEQFF.

The chain links TRBV18 to TRBJ1-2, with unresolved D. Germline V gene sequence: CDR1 KGHSH, CDR2 LQKENI. The CDR3 length is 14 residues. The V gene lost 2 bases and the J gene lost 8 bases, with 15 bases spanning the gap. The CDR3 is CASSPTETTDGYTF. CDR3 DNA: TGTGCCAGCTCACCAACGGAAACTACTGACGGCTACACCTTC.

The V call is TRBV7-6, the J call TRBJ1-1; D is unclear. Germline CDR1 reads SGHVS; CDR2 reads FNYEAQ. The length of the CDR3 is 15 residues. Trimming took 0 bases from V and 0 from J, leaving 8 bases between them. Here the CDR3 DNA reads TGTGCCAGCAGCTTAGCCGCGGGAGTGAACACTGAAGCTTTCTTT. It is translated as CASSLAAGVNTEAFF.

This clone was seen just once. V and J are TRBV2 and TRBJ1-2, with 12 bases matching TRBD1. Germline CDR1 reads SNHLY; CDR2 reads FYNNEI. CDR3 length equals 13 residues. Unmatched junction bases numbered 6, after V lost 3 bases and J lost 13 bases. The CDR3 bases are TGTGCCAGCAGTGAGGGACAGGGGGCACTGCGCACCTTC. Its protein is CASSEGQGALRTF.

The rearrangement joins TRBV3-1 (or the pseudogene TRBV3-2) to TRBJ2-7, with 11 bases lining up with TRBD1. CDR3 size: 13 residues. Germline loops: CDR1 LGHDT, CDR2 YNNKEL (reference sequence). Trimming removed 6 bases from V and 6 bases from J; junction bases left unmatched: 4. The chain's CDR3 is CASRLGTGGEQYF. The CDR3 coding sequence is TGTGCCAGCAGGCTAGGGACAGGGGGCGAGCAGTACTTC.

This chain connects TRBV5-8 to TRBJ2-3; possible D gene TRBD2, 6 bases. The CDR3 totals 13 residues. Germline V gives CDR1 SGHTS, CDR2 YDEGEE. Trimming cost V 4 bases and J 14 bases, with 20 bases left between them. The chain's CDR3 is CASSPIDGSPPYF. CDR3 DNA: TGTGCCAGCAGCCCGATTGACGGGAGCCCCCCGTATTTT.